The entry below gives a single T cell receptor (beta chain) sequence along with its context. Its target is unknown. The record originates from a study of graft-versus-host responses after intestinal transplantation. Turning to the study itself: Each transplant was multivisceral, liver-intestinal, or isolated intestinal. Each patient got anti-thymocyte globulin induction, then tacrolimus and steroids for around three years. Broader study findings: Allografts carried high graft-versus-host to host-versus-graft clonal ratios in patients having graft-donor T cell macrochimerism. Among recipient marrow samples, GvH clones were found; some appeared first in ileum or blood.

Using immunoSEQ multiplex PCR, the repertoire was profiled, and TCRdb retains in-frame clones only, with some absent. The sample shows some 120,000 clones, approximately 93% of them seen only once. V gave up 5 bases and J gave up 0 bases, with 13 bases separating them. The CDR3 has 14 amino acids. Germline V CDR1 and CDR2: SQVTM, ANQGSEA. This TCR was recovered from a human donor who was the organ donor for an intestinal transplant. The source was unstimulated CD8+ T cells sorted from spleen or lymph node cells, collected before transplant. This chain uses TRBV29-1 with TRBJ1-2, with D possibly matching TRBD1 (6 bases). CDR3 amino acids: CSVSGAVANYGYTF. The CDR3 nucleotides read TGCAGCGTTTCAGGGGCTGTAGCTAACTATGGCTACACCTTC. Variable domain in full (rest from reference TRBV29-1 and TRBJ1-2): SAVISQKPSRDICQRGTSLTIQCQVDSQVTMMFWYRQQPGQSLTLIATANQGSEATYESGFVIDKFPISRPNLTFSTLTVSNMSPEDSSIYLCSVSGAVANYGYTFGSGTRLTVV.